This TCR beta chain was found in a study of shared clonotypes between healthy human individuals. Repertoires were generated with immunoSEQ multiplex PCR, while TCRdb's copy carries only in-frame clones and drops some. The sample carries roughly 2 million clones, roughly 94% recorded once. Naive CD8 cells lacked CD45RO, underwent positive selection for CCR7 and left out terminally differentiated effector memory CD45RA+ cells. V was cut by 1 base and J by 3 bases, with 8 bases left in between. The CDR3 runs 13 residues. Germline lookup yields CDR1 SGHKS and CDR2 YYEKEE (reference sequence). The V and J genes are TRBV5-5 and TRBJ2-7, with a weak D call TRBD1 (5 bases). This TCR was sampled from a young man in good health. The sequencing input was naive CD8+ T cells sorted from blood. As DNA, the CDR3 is TGTGCCAGCAGCTTGAGGGGTAACTACGAGCAGTACTTC. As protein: CASSLRGNYEQYF. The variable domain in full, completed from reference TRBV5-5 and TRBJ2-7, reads DAGVTQSPTHLIKTRGQQVTLRCSPISGHKSVSWYQQVLGQGPQFIFQYYEKEERGRGNFPDRFSARQFPNYSSELNVNALLLGDSALYLCASSLRGNYEQYFGPGTRLTVT.